The 12 T cell receptor beta chains listed next were all sequenced from one sample in a study of blood T cells in healthy people across ages (dated by TCRdb to the mid-2010s). The library came from 5' RACE. These reads were obtained on an Illumina HiSeq 2500. The second PCR ran for roughly 7 to 12 cycles and used a J-beta primer mix along with a sample-barcoded 5' primer. Clones were called with MiXCR by TCRdb after fastp trimmed the public reads at Q25, and only in-frame beta chains were retained. Rows merge per CDR3 protein into single entries with the most common DNA and genes. Here the sample has 1,100,000 or so distinct CDR3 sequences; more than 35% occur a single time. The ten largest clones add up to approximately 20% of the sample. Sequenced material: blood. Receptors originate from a woman between 55 and 75 years old in good health.

The rearrangement links TRBV20-1 to TRBJ2-1, with 7 bases lining up with TRBD1. V gave up 1 base and J gave up 0 bases; unmatched junction bases: 6. The CDR3 consists of 16 residues. The germline CDR1 and CDR2 sequences are DFQATT and SNEGSKA (reference sequence). The CDR3 region is CSARGIQGSSYNEQFF. The CDR3 region has the DNA TGCAGTGCTAGAGGGATACAGGGGAGCTCCTACAATGAGCAGTTCTTC.

This clonotype has a single count. The rearrangement joins TRBV29-1 to TRBJ2-5; 7 bases are shared with TRBD1. Trimming removed 2 bases from V and 11 bases from J; junction bases left unmatched: 17. The length of the CDR3 is 15 residues. In germline, CDR1 is SQVTM, CDR2 ANQGSEA. The CDR3 DNA reads TGCAGCGTTGAAAAGGGGGCGGGCCCCTACAATGAGCAGTACTTC. It yields the protein CSVEKGAGPYNEQYF.

The chain joins TRBV28 to TRBJ2-1, with 8 bases that match TRBD2. The germline gives CDR1 MDHEN, CDR2 SYDVKM. V was pared by 6 bases and J by 5 bases, with 9 bases of the junction left unmatched. The CDR3 sequence is 15 residues long. CDR3 coding DNA: TGTGCCAGCAGCCGGCGGGGGGCTAGGGACAATGAGCAGTTCTTC. Its protein is CASSRRGARDNEQFF.

This clonotype appeared a few times. V is TRBV20-1 and J is TRBJ2-4; D ambiguous. The germline V gene has CDR1 DFQATT and CDR2 SNEGSKA (reference sequence). CDR3 length equals 13 residues. V was shortened by 3 bases and J by 1 base, with 7 bases between the two germline ends. CDR3 residues: CSASVEAKNIQYF. Written as DNA, the CDR3 is TGCAGTGCTAGTGTTGAGGCCAAAAACATTCAGTACTTC.

About this clonotype itself: A much larger clone sits a single nucleotide away, making a read error possible. V is TRBV29-1 and J is TRBJ2-7; unclear D gene. Trimming left V 7 bases short and J 6 bases short, with 13 bases between. Per germline, CDR1 SQVTM and CDR2 ANQGSEA. The CDR3 spans 11 residues. The CDR3 reads CSAGHFLEQYF. The CDR3 region has the DNA TGCAGCGCCGGCCATTTCCTCGAGCAGTACTTC.

The V call is TRBV27, the J call TRBJ2-7; D is ambiguous. This CDR3 has 16 amino acids. V dropped 1 base and J dropped 0 bases, with 13 bases sitting between them. In germline, CDR1 is MNHEY, CDR2 SMNVEV (reference sequence). The CDR3: CASSLYATLSSYEQYF. The DNA of the CDR3 is TGTGCCAGCAGTTTATATGCGACCTTAAGCTCCTACGAGCAGTACTTC.

This clonotype was found a few times. The chain employs TRBV27 and TRBJ2-7; maybe TRBD1 (6 bases). The CDR3 is made up of 14 amino acids. Germline V gene data show CDR1 as MNHEY and CDR2 as SMNVEV (reference sequence). V shed 3 bases and J shed 3 bases, with 12 bases lying between them. The DNA for the CDR3 is TGTGCCAGCAGTTTTTCTGGGACATTCTACGAGCAGTACTTC. This translates into CASSFSGTFYEQYF.

The rearrangement links TRBV14 to TRBJ2-1; TRBD1 is a possible D gene (5 bases). The ends were cut back, 2 bases at V and 6 bases at J, with 17 bases in the middle. The germline V gene encodes CDR1 SGHDN and CDR2 FVKESK. This CDR3 region has 16 residues. CDR3 nucleotide sequence: TGTGCCAGCAGCCAACGGACCGCCGGACAAATCAATGAGCAGTTCTTC. This codes for CASSQRTAGQINEQFF.

The rearrangement uses TRBV3-1 and TRBJ2-1, with D maybe TRBD2 (5 bases). V was pared by 4 bases and J by 10 bases, with 14 bases between. CDR1 is LGHDT, CDR2 YNNKEL, per germline (reference sequence). The CDR3 consists of 13 residues. This chain's CDR3 is CASSLGGLAEQFF. The CDR3 nucleotides are TGTGCCAGCAGCCTAGGAGGACTCGCAGAGCAGTTCTTC.

The rearrangement joins TRBV19 to TRBJ2-7, with 8 bases identical to TRBD1. Germline trimming cut 6 bases from V and 6 bases from J; bases unmatched to any gene: 7. The CDR3 spans 13 residues. Germline V gene data show CDR1 as LNHDA and CDR2 as SQIVND (reference sequence). CDR3 in DNA: TGTGCCAGTAGACATACAGGGGGGCTCGAGCAGTACTTC. This gives the protein CASRHTGGLEQYF.

The chain recombines TRBV29-1 with TRBJ2-3; D is perhaps TRBD2 (6 bases). V lost 7 bases and J 3 bases, leaving 14 bases between the germline ends. The V gene's germline CDR1 is SQVTM and CDR2 ANQGSEA. The CDR3 length is 13 residues. CDR3 region: CSDSEGRTDTQYF. CDR3 coding DNA: TGCAGCGACTCGGAGGGCCGGACAGATACGCAGTATTTT.

This chain uses TRBV6-1 with TRBJ2-6; D gene unclear. Trimming took off 7 bases at V and 0 bases at J, with 7 bases between the two ends. Looked up from germline, CDR1 is MNHNS and CDR2 is SASEGT. CDR3 size: 14 residues. The CDR3 nucleotides are TGTGCCAGCAAAAAGGGCTCTGGGGCCAACGTCCTGACTTTC. This gives the protein CASKKGSGANVLTF.